A single sample is the source of the 13 T cell receptor beta chains below, sequenced in a study of shared clonotypes between healthy human individuals. Here immunoSEQ multiplex PCR was the method, and the copy in TCRdb shows in-frame clones only, minus some. This table holds nearly 750,000 clones, 55% to 75% found once. The specimen sequenced was memory CD4+ T cells sorted from blood. Subset denoted: CD45RA-negative fraction. The receptors shown here come from a woman aged 25 to 45 in good health.

The gene calls are TRBV6-4 and TRBJ2-1, with 8 bases matching TRBD2. The CDR3 sequence is 18 residues long. The germline V gene encodes CDR1 MRHNA and CDR2 SNTAGT. Trimming took 0 bases from V and 1 from J; bases not matched to a gene: 8. Written as DNA, the CDR3 is TGTGCCAGCAGTGACTCGAAGGACGGGAGGGAGTCCTACAATGAGCAGTTCTTC. Translating gives CASSDSKDGRESYNEQFF.

This clone has only a few counts. This chain connects TRBV4-2 to TRBJ2-7; TRBD1 matches at 9 bases. V dropped 1 base and J dropped 5; count of bases not matched to a gene: 6. This CDR3 comprises 15 residues. Germline V gene data show CDR1 as LGHNA and CDR2 as YNFKEQ. The CDR3 loop is CASSQVTGGEDEQYF. CDR3 nucleotide sequence: TGTGCCAGCAGCCAAGTTACAGGGGGCGAGGACGAGCAGTACTTC.

This sequence joins TRBV18 and TRBJ1-4, with 12 positions matching TRBD1. The germline CDR1 and CDR2 sequences are KGHSH and LQKENI. The CDR3 totals 18 residues. With V trimmed by 6 bases and J by 4 bases, 12 bases remained unmatched. The CDR3 coding sequence is TGTGCCAGCTCGCCCGGGACAGGGGGCGAAGGTGGTAATGAAAAACTGTTTTTT. Translation: CASSPGTGGEGGNEKLFF.

The genes are TRBV5-1 and TRBJ2-1; D is possibly TRBD2 (6 bases). The CDR3 consists of 15 residues. Germline V gives CDR1 SGHRS, CDR2 YFSETQ. Trimming shortened V by 7 bases and J by 6 bases, and 20 bases separated the two germline ends. The CDR3, as DNA: TGCGCCAGCCGGCTGACAATGGTGGGGGGCAATGAGCAGTTCTTC. It specifies CASRLTMVGGNEQFF.

The chain couples TRBV5-1 to TRBJ2-7; 7 bases align to TRBD2. Germline V CDR1 and CDR2: SGHRS, YFSETQ. J lost 3 bases, V lost 4 bases, and 7 bases had no gene match. The CDR3 sequence is 14 residues long. The CDR3 spells CASSARGRDYEQYF. DNA of the CDR3: TGCGCCAGCAGCGCGCGGGGGAGGGACTACGAGCAGTACTTC.

J is TRBJ2-5 and V is TRBV5-1, with TRBD1 as a possible D gene (5 bases). The germline gives CDR1 SGHRS, CDR2 YFSETQ. CDR3 length: 14 residues. V dropped 4 bases and J dropped 0 bases, with 10 bases sitting between them. The CDR3 DNA reads as TGCGCCAGCAGCCAAGGGGATTACCAAGAGACCCAGTACTTC. This codes for CASSQGDYQETQYF.

With respect to this clone: This same CDR3 is encoded by further DNA sequences in the sample. The chain has TRBV29-1 and TRBJ1-5, with D possibly being TRBD1 (5 bases). Germline V lookup: CDR1 SQVTM, CDR2 ANQGSEA. The CDR3 sequence is 12 residues long. V was clipped by 6 bases and J by 0 bases, with 6 bases between them. CDR3 sequence reads: CSVQGSNQPQHF. The CDR3 DNA sequence: TGCAGCGTGCAGGGTAGCAATCAGCCCCAGCATTTT.

This clone was picked up a small number of times. This rearrangement joins TRBV9 to TRBJ2-5, with D possibly being TRBD1 (6 bases). CDR3 length equals 14 residues. V lost 3 bases and J lost 3, with 12 bases in between. The germline gives CDR1 SGDLS, CDR2 YYNGEE. The DNA for the CDR3 is TGTGCCAGCAGCGCCGGACAGAGTGAAGAGACCCAGTACTTC. Translation: CASSAGQSEETQYF.

This chain connects TRBV28 to TRBJ1-5, with 7 bases lining up with TRBD1. The V gene's germline CDR1 is MDHEN and CDR2 SYDVKM. The CDR3 totals 17 residues. The trim removed 7 bases at V and 2 bases at J, leaving 14 bases unmatched. The CDR3 nucleotides are TGTGCCAGCAAAACTGGGACAGTACTTTTGGGCAATCAGCCCCAGCATTTT. Protein: CASKTGTVLLGNQPQHF.

V and J are TRBV10-3 and TRBJ1-4, with D maybe TRBD1 (6 bases). Per germline, CDR1 ENHRY and CDR2 SYGVKD. The CDR3 consists of 13 residues. The V gene lost 8 bases and the J gene lost 7 bases, with 14 bases spanning the gap. The chain's CDR3 is CAIGVGAGEKLFF. DNA for the CDR3: TGTGCCATCGGTGTGGGGGCTGGTGAAAAACTGTTTTTT.

This clone was detected only a few times. The V gene is TRBV2, the J gene TRBJ2-3; TRBD2 aligns across 8 bases. In germline, CDR1 is SNHLY, CDR2 FYNNEI. The CDR3 loop spans 18 amino acids. Trimming took 4 bases from V and 0 from J; bases not matched to a gene: 12. The CDR3: CASSAGKASGPSTDTQYF. The CDR3, as DNA: TGTGCCAGCAGTGCGGGTAAGGCTAGCGGGCCCAGCACAGATACGCAGTATTTT.

The chain joins TRBV4-1 to TRBJ1-1; no clear D gene. V lost 5 bases to trimming and J lost 4 bases, with 17 bases between them. The CDR3 is made up of 15 amino acids. The germline gives CDR1 MGHRA, CDR2 YSYEKL. The chain's CDR3 is CASSSSGLPATEAFF. The CDR3 bases are TGCGCCAGCAGCTCAAGTGGACTGCCCGCCACTGAAGCTTTCTTT.

This sequence joins TRBV12-5 and TRBJ1-3, with 7 bases fitting TRBD1. This CDR3 is 18 amino acids long. Per germline, CDR1 LGHNT and CDR2 FRNRAP. J gave up 2 bases and V 3 bases, and 13 bases lay outside the gene matches. The CDR3 protein is CASGFWDRQGRAGNTIYF. As DNA, the CDR3 is TGTGCTAGTGGTTTTTGGGATAGACAGGGACGGGCTGGAAACACCATATATTTT.